Presented here are 13 T cell receptor beta chains from one specimen sequenced in a study of blood T cell repertoires in COVID-19. TCRdb's table, derived via immunoSEQ multiplex PCR, lists solely in-frame clones and lacks some. Among approximately 160,000 clones listed, more than 75% were seen once. The source material was peripheral blood. Receptor source: a man aged 60-69 years with COVID-19, enrolled during active disease.

V and J are TRBV29-1 and TRBJ1-1; weak D call: TRBD1 (6 bases). Between the trimmed V and J ends, which lost 7 bases and 0 bases, there was a span of 12 bases. Germline V gene data show CDR1 as SQVTM and CDR2 as ANQGSEA. The CDR3 is made up of 13 amino acids. The CDR3 DNA sequence: TGCAGCGGTAAGGGACAACTGAACACTGAAGCTTTCTTT. This sequence encodes CSGKGQLNTEAFF.

This clone was detected a few times. The V call is TRBV19, the J call TRBJ1-2; D may be TRBD1 (6 bases). In germline, CDR1 is LNHDA, CDR2 SQIVND (reference sequence). The CDR3 totals 13 residues. With 6 bases removed from V and 5 bases from J, the gap between germline ends came to 13 bases. The chain's CDR3 is CASRTRTDYGYTF. CDR3 coding DNA: TGTGCCAGTAGGACCCGGACAGATTATGGCTACACCTTC.

The chain carries TRBV29-1 and TRBJ2-1, with 7 bases lining up with TRBD1. CDR3 length: 12 amino acids. After removal of 6 bases from V and 4 bases from J, the junction contained 3 bases not matched to a gene. CDR1 SQVTM and CDR2 ANQGSEA come from the germline V gene. CDR3 sequence: CSVGQTYNEQFF. The DNA for the CDR3 is TGCAGCGTGGGACAGACTTACAATGAGCAGTTCTTC.

Worth noting for this clone: Other DNA variants within this sample encode the same CDR3. V gene TRBV5-5 combines with J gene TRBJ2-6; no clear D. V lost 1 base to trimming and J lost 0 bases, with 5 bases between them. The CDR3 spans 15 residues. Germline values: CDR1 SGHKS, CDR2 YYEKEE (reference sequence). CDR3 sequence: CASSLTDSGANVLTF. The CDR3 bases are TGTGCCAGCAGCTTGACAGACTCTGGGGCCAACGTCCTGACTTTC.

The chain links TRBV19 to TRBJ1-1; TRBD1 is a possible D gene (5 bases). V shed 3 bases and J shed 6 bases, with 20 bases lying between them. Germline V gene lookup returns CDR1 LNHDA and CDR2 SQIVND (reference sequence). The CDR3 length is 16 residues. CDR3 in amino acids: CASSIRRGGAESEAFF. The CDR3 bases are TGTGCCAGTAGTATCCGTCGGGGAGGGGCGGAATCTGAAGCTTTCTTT.

This clone came up once. This chain links TRBV6-2 or TRBV6-3 with TRBJ2-1; D is ambiguous. From germline, CDR1 is MNHEY and CDR2 SVGEGT. The V gene lost 2 bases and the J gene lost 10 bases, with 6 bases spanning the gap. This CDR3 comprises 11 residues. The CDR3 coding sequence is TGTGCCAGCAGTTACGAGTGGGAGCAGTTCTTC. Translation gives CASSYEWEQFF.

The rearrangement uses TRBV7-8 and TRBJ1-6; 7 nucleotides line up with TRBD1. The CDR3 consists of 15 residues. Germline V gene lookup returns CDR1 SGHVS and CDR2 FQNEAQ. Trimming took 1 base from V and 9 from J; bases not matched to a gene: 6. Written as DNA, the CDR3 is TGTGCCAGCAGCTTAGGGACAGGACTTTTTTCACCCCTCCACTTT. This translates into CASSLGTGLFSPLHF.

This rearrangement joins TRBV2 to TRBJ1-1, with unresolved D. Trimming took 3 bases from V and 4 from J, leaving 18 bases between them. This CDR3 has 16 residues. CDR1 is SNHLY and CDR2 is FYNNEI in the germline V gene. The CDR3: CASSDIPTDLTTEAFF. The CDR3 DNA reads as TGTGCCAGCAGTGATATTCCGACGGACTTAACCACTGAAGCTTTCTTT.

The chain uses TRBV11-2 and TRBJ1-4; possibly TRBD1 for D (5 bases). This CDR3 region has 13 residues. CDR1 and CDR2 from the germline V gene are SGHAT and FQNNGV. Trimming pared 8 bases from V and 8 bases from J, leaving 15 bases between. The CDR3 region has the DNA TGTGCCAGCTCCCGGGGGGAGCGAGAAAAACTGTTTTTT. As protein: CASSRGEREKLFF.

CDR3 in DNA: TGTGCCAGTAGTAAGGGGAACTATGGCTACACCTTC. It yields the protein CASSKGNYGYTF. The chain is built from TRBV19 and TRBJ1-2; D possibly corresponds to TRBD1 (5 bases). V lost 4 bases and J lost 2, with 5 bases in between. CDR1 LNHDA and CDR2 SQIVND come from the germline V gene (reference sequence). This CDR3 is 12 amino acids long.

In its sample, this clone was seen once. This chain uses TRBV9 with TRBJ2-3; 11 positions agree with TRBD2. The germline gives CDR1 SGDLS, CDR2 YYNGEE. The CDR3 consists of 16 residues. V shed 4 bases, J shed 2 bases, and the junction held 6 bases outside the gene matches. The CDR3 region is CASSTLAGGPTDTQYF. Here the CDR3 DNA reads TGTGCCAGCAGCACCCTAGCGGGAGGCCCCACAGATACGCAGTATTTT.

This clone has just one count. This rearrangement joins TRBV4-1 to TRBJ1-6; D is unresolved. This CDR3 region has 16 residues. V lost 1 base, J lost 7 bases, and 14 bases lay in between. Germline CDR1 MGHRA, CDR2 YSYEKL. CDR3 amino acids: CASSQVGRLRNSPLHF. The CDR3 nucleotides read TGCGCCAGCAGCCAAGTTGGTCGACTGCGGAATTCACCCCTCCACTTT.

Note on this clone: The sample has other DNA sequences that encode this CDR3 too. The genes are TRBV29-1 and TRBJ1-5; 11 nucleotides match TRBD1. Germline V lookup: CDR1 SQVTM, CDR2 ANQGSEA. CDR3 length: 12 amino acids. Losses at the gene ends were 6 bases for V and 7 bases for J; bases not matched to a gene: 2. The CDR3 loop is CSVGQGGQPQHF. The CDR3 coding sequence is TGCAGCGTGGGACAGGGGGGACAGCCCCAGCATTTT.